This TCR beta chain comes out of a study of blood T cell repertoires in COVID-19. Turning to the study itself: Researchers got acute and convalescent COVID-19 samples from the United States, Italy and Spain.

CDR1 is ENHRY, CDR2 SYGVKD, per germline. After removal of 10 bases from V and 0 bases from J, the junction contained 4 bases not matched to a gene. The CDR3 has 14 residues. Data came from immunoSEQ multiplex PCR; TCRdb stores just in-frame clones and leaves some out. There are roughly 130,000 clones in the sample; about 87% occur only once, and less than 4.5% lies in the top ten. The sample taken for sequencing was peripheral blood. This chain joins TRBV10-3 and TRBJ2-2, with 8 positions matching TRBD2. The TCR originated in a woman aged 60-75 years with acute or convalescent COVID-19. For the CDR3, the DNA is TGTGCCACAATAGCGGGATCGAACACCGGGGAGCTGTTTTTT. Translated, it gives CATIAGSNTGELFF.